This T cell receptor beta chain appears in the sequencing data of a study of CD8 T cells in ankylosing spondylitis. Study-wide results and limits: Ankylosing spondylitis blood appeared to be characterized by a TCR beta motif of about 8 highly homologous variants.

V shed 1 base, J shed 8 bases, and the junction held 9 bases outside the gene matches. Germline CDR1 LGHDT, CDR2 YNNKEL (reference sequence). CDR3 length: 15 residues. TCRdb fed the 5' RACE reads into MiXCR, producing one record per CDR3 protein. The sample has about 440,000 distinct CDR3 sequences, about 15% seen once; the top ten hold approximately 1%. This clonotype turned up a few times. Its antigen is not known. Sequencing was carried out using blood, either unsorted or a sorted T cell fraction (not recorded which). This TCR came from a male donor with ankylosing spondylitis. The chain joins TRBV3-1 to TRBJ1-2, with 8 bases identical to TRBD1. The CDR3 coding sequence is TGTGCCAGCAGCCAAGTAAGCAGGGGGCTTATCGGCTACACCTTC. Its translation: CASSQVSRGLIGYTF.